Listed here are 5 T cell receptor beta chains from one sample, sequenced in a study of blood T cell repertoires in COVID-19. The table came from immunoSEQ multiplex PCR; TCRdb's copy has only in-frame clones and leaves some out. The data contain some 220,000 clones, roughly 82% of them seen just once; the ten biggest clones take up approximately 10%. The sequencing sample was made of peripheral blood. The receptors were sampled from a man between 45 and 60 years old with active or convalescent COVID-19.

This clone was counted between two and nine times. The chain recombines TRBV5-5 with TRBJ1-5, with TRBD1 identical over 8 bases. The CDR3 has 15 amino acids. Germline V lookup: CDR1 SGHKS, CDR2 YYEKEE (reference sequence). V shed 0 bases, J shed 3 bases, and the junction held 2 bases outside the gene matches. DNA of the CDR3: TGTGCCAGCAGCTTGGGGACAGGGTTCAATCAGCCCCAGCATTTT. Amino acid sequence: CASSLGTGFNQPQHF.

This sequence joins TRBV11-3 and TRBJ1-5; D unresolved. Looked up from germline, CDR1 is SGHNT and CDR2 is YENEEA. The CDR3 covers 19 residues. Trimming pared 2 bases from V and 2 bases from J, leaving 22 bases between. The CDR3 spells CASSLIGRGIPSGNQPQHF. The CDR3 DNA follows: TGTGCCAGCAGCTTAATAGGGCGGGGAATTCCTTCCGGCAATCAGCCCCAGCATTTT.

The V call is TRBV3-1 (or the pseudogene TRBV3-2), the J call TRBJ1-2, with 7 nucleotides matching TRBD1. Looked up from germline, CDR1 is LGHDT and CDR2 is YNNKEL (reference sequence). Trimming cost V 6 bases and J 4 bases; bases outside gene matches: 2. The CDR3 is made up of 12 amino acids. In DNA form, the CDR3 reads TGTGCCAGCAGTGAGGGGGCCTATGGCTACACCTTC. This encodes CASSEGAYGYTF.

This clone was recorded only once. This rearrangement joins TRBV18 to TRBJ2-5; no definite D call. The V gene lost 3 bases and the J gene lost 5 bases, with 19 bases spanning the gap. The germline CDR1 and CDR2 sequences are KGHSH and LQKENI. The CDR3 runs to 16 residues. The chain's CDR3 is CASSPNARGVEETQYF. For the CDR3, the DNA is TGTGCCAGCTCACCGAACGCACGAGGAGTTGAGGAGACCCAGTACTTC.

CDR3 amino acids: CASSQGFPSYGYTF. The CDR3 DNA sequence: TGTGCCAGCAGCCAGGGATTCCCGAGCTATGGCTACACCTTC. V and J are TRBV7-9 and TRBJ1-2; a weak D match, TRBD1 (5 bases). With 5 bases removed from V and 4 bases from J, the gap between germline ends came to 14 bases. Germline values: CDR1 SEHNR, CDR2 FQNEAQ (reference sequence). The CDR3 extends over 14 amino acids.